These T cell receptor beta chains were read from a single sample in a study of vaccination effects on CD4 cells after COVID-19. Sequenced by immunoSEQ multiplex PCR; TCRdb stores in-frame clones only, minus some. The sample holds roughly 63,000 clones; 80% are singletons and the top ten take 12%. No cognate antigen is known for these TCRs. The starting material was CD4+ T cells from PBMCs cultured with SARS-CoV-2 spike peptides, obtained before COVID-19 vaccination. These receptors were obtained from a human donor who received a COVID-19 vaccine. Both conserved end residues are part of each CDR3. Fields, in order: D gene, J gene, V gene, clone size, CDR3 DNA, CDR3 protein. The D gene is left open where the match is weak. The size field is filled for only some rows; it gives once, few, many or a size class.

d_gene: -
j_gene: TRBJ2-2
v_gene: TRBV30
abundance: few
CDR3nt: TGTGCCTGGAGGTCGGGCAGGGCACTGAACACCGGGGAGCTGTTTTTT
CDR3aa: CAWRSGRALNTGELFF

d_gene: TRBD1
j_gene: TRBJ1-4
v_gene: TRBV5-1
abundance: -
CDR3nt: TGCGCCAGCAGCTTGACCGGGACAGGGAATGAAAAACTGTTTTTT
CDR3aa: CASSLTGTGNEKLFF

d_gene: -
j_gene: TRBJ2-5
v_gene: TRBV19
abundance: once
CDR3nt: TGTGCCAGTAGTAATGTACTTTCGTACCAAGAGACCCAGTACTTC
CDR3aa: CASSNVLSYQETQYF

d_gene: -
j_gene: TRBJ2-5
v_gene: TRBV18
abundance: -
CDR3nt: TGTGCCAGCTCACTCCAAGGGGGTCGGGCGGAGACCCAGTACTTC
CDR3aa: CASSLQGGRAETQYF

d_gene: TRBD1
j_gene: TRBJ1-5
v_gene: TRBV18
abundance: -
CDR3nt: TGTGCCAGCGGGACAGGGCCCCATCAGCCCCAGCATTTT
CDR3aa: CASGTGPHQPQHF

d_gene: TRBD1
j_gene: TRBJ1-5
v_gene: TRBV27
abundance: -
CDR3nt: TGTGCCAGCACCTCGGTGGGGACAGCCAATCAGCCCCAGCATTTT
CDR3aa: CASTSVGTANQPQHF

d_gene: TRBD2
j_gene: TRBJ2-5
v_gene: TRBV3-1/TRBV3-2
abundance: -
CDR3nt: TGTGCCAGCAGCCGCCGGGGGGGTTGGGAGACCCAGTACTTC
CDR3aa: CASSRRGGWETQYF

d_gene: TRBD2
j_gene: TRBJ2-1
v_gene: TRBV7-9
abundance: -
CDR3nt: TGTGCCAGCAGCAAACGATTACTAGCGGGGGAGGATGAGCAGTTCTTC
CDR3aa: CASSKRLLAGEDEQFF

d_gene: TRBD1
j_gene: TRBJ2-1
v_gene: TRBV7-9
abundance: few
CDR3nt: TGTGCCAGCAGCTTAGGACAGGGGTTCAATGAGCAGTTCTTC
CDR3aa: CASSLGQGFNEQFF

d_gene: TRBD2
j_gene: TRBJ2-3
v_gene: TRBV9
abundance: -
CDR3nt: TGTGCCAGCAGCGCTAGCGGGGGGTCCACTGTGGCGGATACGCAGTATTTT
CDR3aa: CASSASGGSTVADTQYF

d_gene: TRBD1
j_gene: TRBJ2-2
v_gene: TRBV5-1
abundance: once
CDR3nt: TGCGCCAGCAGCTACCAAACAGGGGCCCCGAACACCGGGGAGCTGTTTTTT
CDR3aa: CASSYQTGAPNTGELFF

d_gene: -
j_gene: TRBJ2-2
v_gene: TRBV4-3
abundance: -
CDR3nt: TGCGCCAGCAGCCACAGCGCGAACACCGGGGAGCTGTTTTTT
CDR3aa: CASSHSANTGELFF

d_gene: -
j_gene: TRBJ1-6
v_gene: TRBV18
abundance: few
CDR3nt: TGTGCCACTGCCGGGGGAGTTGACTCACCCCTCCACTTT
CDR3aa: CATAGGVDSPLHF

d_gene: TRBD1
j_gene: TRBJ1-2
v_gene: TRBV30
abundance: -
CDR3nt: TGTGCCTGGAGTGTCCACAGGGGCTATGGCTACACCTTC
CDR3aa: CAWSVHRGYGYTF

d_gene: -
j_gene: TRBJ1-1
v_gene: TRBV18
abundance: -
CDR3nt: TGTGCCAGCTCACCGACACGGGGTCCGGGAATGGCTGAAGCTTTCTTT
CDR3aa: CASSPTRGPGMAEAFF

d_gene: -
j_gene: TRBJ2-1
v_gene: TRBV5-1
abundance: once
CDR3nt: TGCGCCAGCAGCTTGGATGCAGGGCGTCATAATGAGCAGTTCTTC
CDR3aa: CASSLDAGRHNEQFF

d_gene: TRBD1
j_gene: TRBJ1-2
v_gene: TRBV3-1/TRBV3-2
abundance: -
CDR3nt: TGTGCCAGCAGCCGCCGGGACAGGCCCGACTATGGCTACACCTTC
CDR3aa: CASSRRDRPDYGYTF

d_gene: -
j_gene: TRBJ2-3
v_gene: TRBV6-4
abundance: -
CDR3nt: TGTGCCAGCAGTGACGGCAGTCAGAGAGATACGCAGTATTTT
CDR3aa: CASSDGSQRDTQYF

d_gene: TRBD2
j_gene: TRBJ2-3
v_gene: TRBV6-5
abundance: -
CDR3nt: TGTGCCAGCAGTTACAAGCGGGGGGGCTGGGATACGCAGTATTTT
CDR3aa: CASSYKRGGWDTQYF

d_gene: TRBD2
j_gene: TRBJ2-5
v_gene: TRBV7-2
abundance: -
CDR3nt: TGTGCCAGCAGCTTCCAGGACGGCGGGGGAGAGACCCAGTACTTC
CDR3aa: CASSFQDGGGETQYF

d_gene: -
j_gene: TRBJ1-1
v_gene: TRBV6-1
abundance: -
CDR3nt: TGTGCCAGCAGTGAAATGGGGGTGACTGAAGCTTTCTTT
CDR3aa: CASSEMGVTEAFF

d_gene: TRBD1
j_gene: TRBJ1-1
v_gene: TRBV30
abundance: -
CDR3nt: TGTGCGTGGGGACAGGGTCACACTGAAGCTTTCTTT
CDR3aa: CAWGQGHTEAFF

d_gene: TRBD1
j_gene: TRBJ2-5
v_gene: TRBV2
abundance: -
CDR3nt: TGTGCCAGCACCAGGACAGGGGGGGCAGAGACCCAGTACTTC
CDR3aa: CASTRTGGAETQYF

d_gene: -
j_gene: TRBJ2-2
v_gene: TRBV6-5
abundance: -
CDR3nt: TGTGCCGGCGCAAGGGGATTGGACACCGGGGAGCTGTTTTTT
CDR3aa: CAGARGLDTGELFF

d_gene: -
j_gene: TRBJ2-3
v_gene: TRBV6-1
abundance: -
CDR3nt: TGTGCCAGCAGTGAAGTTGGGGTTTCAGATACGCAGTATTTT
CDR3aa: CASSEVGVSDTQYF

d_gene: TRBD1
j_gene: TRBJ1-2
v_gene: TRBV6-5
abundance: -
CDR3nt: TGTGCCAGCAGCAAACAGGGGGCGGGTGGAGGCTACACCTTC
CDR3aa: CASSKQGAGGGYTF

d_gene: TRBD1
j_gene: TRBJ1-2
v_gene: TRBV2
abundance: -
CDR3nt: TGTGCCAGCAGCCTCGGGACAGGGAACTATGGCTACACCTTC
CDR3aa: CASSLGTGNYGYTF

d_gene: TRBD1
j_gene: TRBJ2-5
v_gene: TRBV18
abundance: -
CDR3nt: TGTGCCAGCTCAACGGGACAGGAAGAGACCCAGTACTTC
CDR3aa: CASSTGQEETQYF

d_gene: TRBD1
j_gene: TRBJ2-3
v_gene: TRBV3-1/TRBV3-2
abundance: -
CDR3nt: TGTGCCAGCAGCCAAGATCTATGGACAGGGGGGGCAGATACGCAGTATTTT
CDR3aa: CASSQDLWTGGADTQYF

d_gene: -
j_gene: TRBJ2-3
v_gene: TRBV2
abundance: once
CDR3nt: TGTGCCAGCAGTACCGACAGAGGGCGTACAGATACGCAGTATTTT
CDR3aa: CASSTDRGRTDTQYF

d_gene: -
j_gene: TRBJ1-2
v_gene: TRBV10-1
abundance: -
CDR3nt: TGCGCCAGCCGGGGCGGTTTGGTATTCTATGGCTACACCTTC
CDR3aa: CASRGGLVFYGYTF

d_gene: -
j_gene: TRBJ2-5
v_gene: TRBV7-9
abundance: -
CDR3nt: TGTGCCAGCAGCTTAGTCCAGGGAAGCCCAGAGACCCAGTACTTC
CDR3aa: CASSLVQGSPETQYF

d_gene: TRBD2
j_gene: TRBJ2-1
v_gene: TRBV9
abundance: -
CDR3nt: TGTGCCAGCGGCCGGGCGGGGGTAGACAATGAGCAGTTCTTC
CDR3aa: CASGRAGVDNEQFF

d_gene: -
j_gene: TRBJ2-6
v_gene: TRBV18
abundance: -
CDR3nt: TGTGCCAGCTCACGATCGAGGACCACCTCTGGGGCCAACGTCCTGACTTTC
CDR3aa: CASSRSRTTSGANVLTF

d_gene: -
j_gene: TRBJ2-5
v_gene: TRBV11-2
abundance: -
CDR3nt: TGTGCCAGCAGTCGGGTGTACCAAGAGACCCAGTACTTC
CDR3aa: CASSRVYQETQYF

d_gene: TRBD1
j_gene: TRBJ1-4
v_gene: TRBV5-1
abundance: -
CDR3nt: TGCGCCAGCAGCTCAGAAGGACAGGGGAATGAAAAACTGTTTTTT
CDR3aa: CASSSEGQGNEKLFF

d_gene: TRBD1
j_gene: TRBJ1-3
v_gene: TRBV28
abundance: once
CDR3nt: TGTGCCAGCAGTGCCGGGACAGCCTCTGGAAACACCATATATTTT
CDR3aa: CASSAGTASGNTIYF

d_gene: -
j_gene: TRBJ1-2
v_gene: TRBV7-2
abundance: -
CDR3nt: TGTGCCAGCAGCTTGATCCAGGGCCACGGCTACACCTTC
CDR3aa: CASSLIQGHGYTF

d_gene: -
j_gene: TRBJ1-5
v_gene: TRBV12-5
abundance: few
CDR3nt: TGTGCTAGTGGACAGACGGGTCAGCCCCAGCATTTT
CDR3aa: CASGQTGQPQHF

d_gene: -
j_gene: TRBJ2-5
v_gene: TRBV5-1
abundance: -
CDR3nt: TGCGCCAGCAGCTTCACTTTCATGGCACCACAAGAGACCCAGTACTTC
CDR3aa: CASSFTFMAPQETQYF

d_gene: -
j_gene: TRBJ2-1
v_gene: TRBV2
abundance: -
CDR3nt: TGTGCCAGCCTCCTTGAGGGCGGTACCTCCTACAATGAGCAGTTCTTC
CDR3aa: CASLLEGGTSYNEQFF

d_gene: -
j_gene: TRBJ1-5
v_gene: TRBV2
abundance: -
CDR3nt: TGTGCCAGCAGTTGGGGCGGTCAGCCCCAGCATTTT
CDR3aa: CASSWGGQPQHF

d_gene: -
j_gene: TRBJ2-3
v_gene: TRBV6-1
abundance: -
CDR3nt: TGTGCCAGCAGTGAAGGGCCGGGCCCTATCCCAGATACGCAGTATTTT
CDR3aa: CASSEGPGPIPDTQYF

d_gene: -
j_gene: TRBJ1-1
v_gene: TRBV4-1
abundance: -
CDR3nt: TGCGCCAGCAGCCCGCATCCTGTCGGGAACACTGAAGCTTTCTTT
CDR3aa: CASSPHPVGNTEAFF